Sequencing of this TCR beta chain was carried out in a study of technical replicates of blood from four donors. Sequencing used immunoSEQ multiplex PCR; TCRdb keeps in-frame clones, though not all of them. The sample has under 70,000 clones, approximately 90% seen once. Trimming at V came to 10 bases and at J to 6 bases, leaving 12 bases not matched to a gene. Germline CDR1 LNHDA, CDR2 SQIVND (reference sequence). The CDR3 has 14 residues. This TCR was sampled from a human donor in good health. The chain joins TRBV19 to TRBJ1-5; 7 nucleotides agree with TRBD1. Sample: T cells isolated from PBMCs. The CDR3 region is CATNDRDGVQPQHF. CDR3 bases: TGTGCCACCAACGACAGGGACGGTGTTCAGCCCCAGCATTTT.